The sequence of this T cell receptor (beta chain) was determined in a study of T cells in localized non-small cell lung cancer. Study-wide points: Among the tissues sampled, uninvolved adjacent lung had the highest T cell clonality, above tumor. Increased T cell density in blood showed an association with longer overall survival. Heterogeneity stays possible, as sequencing covered only one tumor region.

To note about this clone: Its antigen remains unknown.

TCRdb keeps only in-frame clones here, not all; method: immunoSEQ multiplex PCR. The sample lists about 59,000 clones; approximately 90% were seen once. The receptor's source is a man aged 35-69 years with stage I lung adenocarcinoma. Sequenced material: peripheral blood, taken before any cancer treatment.

The CDR3 region has the DNA TGTGCCAGCAGTTACTCGGGGTCCGGGGAGCTGTTTTTT. Amino acids: CASSYSGSGELFF. V and J are TRBV6-5 and TRBJ2-2; D gene uncertain. The germline gives CDR1 MNHEY, CDR2 SVGAGI. The CDR3 is made up of 13 amino acids. The germline V and J ends were trimmed by 0 bases and 6 bases, with 5 bases remaining between them.